The rows below give T cell receptor beta chains drawn from one sample of a study of neurological immune-mediated disorders. TCRdb independently ran MiXCR on the 5' RACE reads; one entry per CDR3 protein. The sample shows some 41,000 distinct CDR3 sequences, about 2.3% of them seen only once. The sample was PBMCs. The receptors originated from a man aged 25-45 years with multiple sclerosis. CDR3s include the opening cysteine and the closing phenylalanine or tryptophan. Fields, in order: D gene, J gene, CDR3 length, clone size, V gene, CDR3 DNA, CDR3 protein. A D gene is named only where the DNA matches it firmly. Part of the rows lack a size; the others show once, few, many or a class for expanded clones.

TRBD2 TRBJ2-5 15 many TRBV7-2 TGTGCCAGCAGCTTAGGGCGGGGGGGCCAAGAGACCCAGTACTTC CASSLGRGGQETQYF
TRBD1 TRBJ2-1 15 many TRBV12-3/TRBV12-4 TGTGCCAGCAGCCGGGACAGGGGCTCCTACAATGAGCAGTTCTTC CASSRDRGSYNEQFF
TRBD1 TRBJ1-6 15 many TRBV2 TGTGCCAGCAGGCCACAGGGGGCATTCAATTCACCCCTCCACTTT CASRPQGAFNSPLHF
. TRBJ1-1 14 many TRBV5-5 TGTGCCAGCAGTCGGGCGGGGGCTGAAACTGAAGCTTTCTTT CASSRAGAETEAFF
. TRBJ2-3 15 . TRBV20-1 TGCAGTGCGCCCACCGTGGGCGGACGCACAGATACGCAGTATTTT CSAPTVGGRTDTQYF
. TRBJ1-4 16 many TRBV7-3 TGTGCCAGCAGCTTCCAGGGGTCCCCGCTTAAAGAAAAACTGTTTTTT CASSFQGSPLKEKLFF
TRBD2 TRBJ2-1 16 many TRBV20-1 TGCAGTGCTGGACCTTCACCGGGACTAGTCTACAATGAGCAGTTCTTC CSAGPSPGLVYNEQFF
. TRBJ2-3 15 many TRBV25-1 TGTGCCAGCACGGGTCCAGGGGAGGTCACAGATACGCAGTATTTT CASTGPGEVTDTQYF
. TRBJ2-1 19 many TRBV12-3/TRBV12-4 TGTGCCAGCAGTATAGACCCTTTGTTTGGGGGGTCTCAATACAATGAGCAGTTCTTC CASSIDPLFGGSQYNEQFF
. TRBJ1-1 13 many TRBV20-1 TGCAGTGCTAGAGGGACAGTGAGAACTGAAGCTTTCTTT CSARGTVRTEAFF